The 14 T cell receptor beta chains listed next were all sequenced from one sample in a study of blood T cell repertoires in COVID-19. Libraries were prepared by immunoSEQ multiplex PCR; TCRdb keeps only in-frame clonotypes and omits some of them. This sample has roughly 180,000 clones; approximately 90% occur once, and the top ten carry roughly 2.8%. Sequenced: peripheral blood. The receptors shown here come from a woman younger than 45 with active or convalescent COVID-19.

This clone came up a few times. This chain connects TRBV10-1 to TRBJ2-2, with 11 bases aligning to TRBD2. The CDR3 sequence is 18 residues long. CDR1 and CDR2 from the germline V gene are WNHNN and SYGVQD (reference sequence). V dropped 8 bases and J dropped 0; count of bases not matched to a gene: 11. The CDR3 DNA sequence: TGCGCCAGCCAACTAGCGGGAGACCTTCACGCGAACACCGGGGAGCTGTTTTTT. This sequence encodes CASQLAGDLHANTGELFF.

The chain joins TRBV3-1 (or the pseudogene TRBV3-2) to TRBJ2-1, with D tentatively TRBD2 (5 bases). Per the germline V gene, CDR1 is LGHDT and CDR2 is YNNKEL (reference sequence). Trimming removed 0 bases from V and 9 bases from J, with 12 bases in between. CDR3 length equals 14 residues. CDR3 in DNA: TGTGCCAGCAGCCAAGAAAGACGAGGGAGTGAGCAGTTCTTC. Amino acid sequence: CASSQERRGSEQFF.

The chain combines TRBV7-2 with TRBJ2-7; TRBD2 agrees at 13 bases. CDR3 length: 15 residues. The germline V gene has CDR1 SGHTA and CDR2 FQGNSA. Trimming at V came to 4 bases and at J to 4 bases, leaving 4 bases not matched to a gene. Here the CDR3 DNA reads TGTGCCAGCAGCTCGGGACTAGCGGGAAGGTACGAGCAGTACTTC. It encodes CASSSGLAGRYEQYF.

The chain joins TRBV9 to TRBJ1-1; TRBD1 matches 9 bases. Looked up from germline, CDR1 is SGDLS and CDR2 is YYNGEE. The J segment lost 5 bases and the V segment lost 4 bases, leaving 6 bases of the junction unmatched. This CDR3 region has 14 residues. The CDR3: CASSQDRGETEAFF. In DNA form, the CDR3 reads TGTGCCAGCAGCCAGGACAGGGGAGAGACTGAAGCTTTCTTT. Variable domain in full (rest from reference TRBV9 and TRBJ1-1): DSGVTQTPKHLITATGQRVTLRCSPRSGDLSVYWYQQSLDQGLQFLIQYYNGEERAKGNILERFSAQQFPDLHSELNLSSLELGDSALYFCASSQDRGETEAFFGQGTRLTVV.

The rearrangement links TRBV6-7 to TRBJ1-5; TRBD1 might be the D (5 bases). TRBV6-7 is flagged as an ORF with uncertain function. V dropped 6 bases and J dropped 6 bases, with 21 bases sitting between them. This CDR3 is 16 amino acids long. For the CDR3, the DNA is TGTGCCAGCAGATCGTCACCTCAGGGAAGACGTCAGCCCCAGCATTTT. It yields the protein CASRSSPQGRRQPQHF.

CDR3 region: CASSQDMRGLPYEQYF. For the CDR3, the DNA is TGTGCCAGCAGCCAAGATATGCGGGGTCTCCCCTACGAGCAGTACTTC. The rearrangement uses TRBV14 and TRBJ2-7; D perhaps matches TRBD2 (6 bases). Trimming cost V 0 bases and J 2 bases, with 14 bases left between them. Germline CDR1 is SGHDN and CDR2 is FVKESK. The CDR3 has 16 amino acids.

This chain links TRBV5-6 with TRBJ2-2; 10 bases line up with TRBD1. The CDR3 consists of 17 residues. Germline trimming cut 3 bases from V and 5 bases from J; bases unmatched to any gene: 10. Per the germline V gene, CDR1 is SGHDT and CDR2 is YYEEEE. The CDR3 DNA sequence: TGTGCCAGCAGCTGGGGACAGGGGACCACCACGACCGGGGAGCTGTTTTTT. Amino acids: CASSWGQGTTTTGELFF.

The chain employs TRBV6-7 and TRBJ1-5; D is uncertain. TRBV6-7 is annotated as an ORF whose role is uncertain. The V end was cut by 2 bases, the J end by 0 bases, with 17 bases between. This CDR3 spans 18 amino acids. Written as DNA, the CDR3 is TGTGCCAGCAGTTACCGTCGGCAGGCCCTTTATAGCAATCAGCCCCAGCATTTT. It yields the protein CASSYRRQALYSNQPQHF.

This clone is a singleton in its sample. This chain uses TRBV7-2 with TRBJ1-1, with 7 bases identical to TRBD1. The CDR3 extends over 14 amino acids. The V and J ends lost 7 bases and 4 bases, in that order; junction bases with no gene match: 9. Germline V gene lookup returns CDR1 SGHTA and CDR2 FQGNSA. The CDR3 nucleotides read TGTGCCAGCAAGGCAGGGGGTCTTGGCACTGAAGCTTTCTTT. Protein sequence: CASKAGGLGTEAFF.

This chain joins TRBV5-1 and TRBJ2-3, with TRBD1 matching over 9 bases. The junction had 5 bases not matched to a gene; V was cut back by 4 bases and J by 5 bases. CDR3 length: 14 residues. Germline lookup yields CDR1 SGHRS and CDR2 YFSETQ. CDR3 residues: CASSPGQGRDTQYF. CDR3 bases: TGCGCCAGCAGCCCGGGACAGGGACGAGATACGCAGTATTTT.

The chain carries TRBV10-1 and TRBJ1-6; 7 bases line up with TRBD1. V lost 4 bases and J lost 7; bases outside the gene matches: 4. Germline values: CDR1 WNHNN, CDR2 SYGVQD (reference sequence). CDR3 length: 14 amino acids. CDR3 sequence (DNA): TGCGCCAGCAGTGTGAAGGGGGCGAATTCACCCCTCCACTTT. Translated: CASSVKGANSPLHF.

This clone was picked up a small number of times. The rearrangement uses TRBV24-1 and TRBJ2-1; D may be TRBD2 (6 bases). CDR3 length equals 18 residues. Between the trimmed V and J ends, which lost 2 bases and 6 bases, there was a span of 22 bases. Per the germline V gene, CDR1 is KGHDR and CDR2 is SFDVKD. CDR3 residues: CATSDSYRGTQLSNEQFF. Here the CDR3 DNA reads TGTGCCACCAGTGATTCCTACCGCGGGACGCAGCTCTCCAATGAGCAGTTCTTC.

V and J are TRBV11-3 and TRBJ2-1, with 10 bases that match TRBD2. Germline trimming cut 3 bases from V and 5 bases from J; bases unmatched to any gene: 4. CDR1 SGHNT and CDR2 YENEEA come from the germline V gene. The CDR3 has 15 amino acids. Here the CDR3 reads CASSLGSGRNNEQFF. The DNA for the CDR3 is TGTGCCAGCAGCTTGGGTAGCGGGAGGAACAATGAGCAGTTCTTC.

This rearrangement joins TRBV29-1 to TRBJ1-6; maybe TRBD1 (5 bases). CDR1 and CDR2 (germline): SQVTM, ANQGSEA. Trimming left V 0 bases short and J 10 bases short, with 31 bases between. The CDR3 runs 20 residues. The CDR3 nucleotides are TGCAGCGTTGAAGATCGGGGGAGGACTGGGGGACCCCCCCACAACTCACCCCTCCACTTT. As protein: CSVEDRGRTGGPPHNSPLHF.